The 31 T cell receptor beta chains given below trace back to one sample, sequenced in a study of CD4 and CD8 cells across lung adenocarcinoma regions. TCRdb fed the PCR reads into MiXCR, producing one record per CDR3 protein. The sample lists some 22,000 distinct CDR3 sequences; 52% were seen once. The specimen sequenced was CD4+ T cells from the center of a lung tumor. These receptors were obtained from a male donor with lung adenocarcinoma. The CD4 and CD8 labels of this study may be unreliable.

V is TRBV6-1 and J is TRBJ2-2, with D possibly called TRBD1 or TRBD2 (5 bases each). The better agreement between TRBJ2-3 and the DNA end casts doubt on the J call. The CDR3 sequence is 16 residues long. Germline CDR1 MNHNS, CDR2 SASEGT. In nucleotides, the CDR3 is TGTGCCAGCAGTGAAGCGACAGCAGCAAACACCGGGGAGCAGTATTTT. Translating it yields CASSEATAANTGEQYF.

This clonotype was picked up many times. The chain uses TRBV6-1 and TRBJ2-3; D uncertain. V shed 7 bases and J shed 2 bases, with 10 bases lying between them. The CDR3 covers 13 residues. CDR1 is MNHNS, CDR2 SASEGT, per germline. The CDR3 protein is CASIKDHTDTQYF. CDR3 DNA: TGTGCCAGCATCAAGGACCACACAGATACGCAGTATTTT.

In its sample, this clonotype is medium-sized. The rearrangement joins TRBV6-5 to TRBJ2-5, with 7 bases matching TRBD1. V was pared by 0 bases and J by 6 bases, with 10 bases of the junction left unmatched. This CDR3 spans 16 amino acids. Germline CDR1 reads MNHEY; CDR2 reads SVGAGI. CDR3 nucleotide sequence: TGTGCCAGCAGTTACTCTAGGATGGCAGGGGGAAAGACCCAGTACTTC. Translated: CASSYSRMAGGKTQYF.

About this clonotype: At one end, the junction sequence differs from germline, possibly due to a read error. J is TRBJ2-3 and V is TRBV27, with D hard to call. The J call may be wrong; the DNA end is better matched by TRBJ2-5. There are 12 residues in the CDR3. Germline V gene sequence: CDR1 MNHEY, CDR2 SMNVEV (reference sequence). The CDR3 bases are TGTGCCGGCAGCCGAGACCAAGATACCCAGTACTTC. Translation: CAGSRDQDTQYF.

The chain has TRBV6-5 and TRBJ2-1, with D perhaps TRBD1 (6 bases). The CDR3 runs to 18 residues. Germline CDR1 reads MNHEY; CDR2 reads SVGAGI. Deletions cut 2 bases from V and 7 bases from J, with 24 bases between. In DNA form, the CDR3 reads TGTGCCAGCAGTTACAGGGGTGGGGGCACCTGGATTCGTAATGAGCAGTTCTTC. It encodes CASSYRGGGTWIRNEQFF.

Turning to this clonotype: Sequence at one end of the junction differs from germline and may be a read error. The V and J genes are TRBV6-5 and TRBJ2-1; D unresolved. CDR1 and CDR2 (germline): MNHEY, SVGAGI. The CDR3 runs to 15 residues. The CDR3 is CARRLQSVSTETQFF. DNA of the CDR3: TGTGCCAGGAGACTCCAGTCTGTGAGCACAGAGACGCAGTTTTTT.

This clonotype was seen repeatedly, ten times or more. V gene TRBV15 combines with J gene TRBJ2-5; 8 bases are shared with TRBD1. This CDR3 is built from 15 residues. Per germline, CDR1 LNHNV and CDR2 YYDKDF (reference sequence). Trimming at V came to 1 base and at J to 5 bases, leaving 6 bases not matched to a gene. The CDR3 loop is CATSRVDRATETQYF. DNA of the CDR3: TGTGCCACCAGCAGAGTGGACAGGGCTACGGAGACCCAGTACTTC.

Points on this clonotype: At one boundary the junction diverges from the germline segment, which might be a read error. The chain combines TRBV6-1 with TRBJ2-1; D not resolved. The CDR3 is 13 amino acids. Germline CDR1 and CDR2: MNHNS and SASEGT. CDR3 protein: CASGDATSDELFF. CDR3 DNA: TGTGCCAGCGGTGATGCGACCAGCGATGAGCTGTTCTTT.

This clonotype was recorded many times. The chain is built from TRBV6-5 and TRBJ2-5; 12 positions agree with TRBD1. The better agreement between TRBJ2-7 and the DNA end casts doubt on the J call. There are 14 residues in the CDR3. Germline V lookup: CDR1 MNHEY, CDR2 SVGAGI. Here the CDR3 reads CASSTGTGGGEQYF. For the CDR3, the DNA is TGTGCCAGCAGTACCGGGACAGGGGGCGGCGAGCAGTACTTC.

V gene TRBV6-1 combines with J gene TRBJ2-5, with 8 bases identical to TRBD2. The end of the DNA fits TRBJ2-7 better, so the J call may be wrong. CDR3 length equals 13 residues. The germline CDR1 and CDR2 sequences are MNHNS and SASEGT. Written as DNA, the CDR3 is TGTGCCAGTCAACTAGCGGATCACGACGAGCAGTACTTC. The encoded protein is CASQLADHDEQYF.

This clonotype was detected once. V and J are TRBV6-1 and TRBJ2-2; D may be TRBD1 or TRBD2 (5 bases each). V lost 9 bases and J lost 16, with 30 bases in between. The CDR3 covers 15 residues. Germline lookup yields CDR1 MNHNS and CDR2 SASEGT. Here the CDR3 reads CARSLQAVITGAQFF. CDR3 sequence (DNA): TGTGCCAGGAGCCTCCAGGCCGTAATCACCGGGGCGCAGTTTTTT.

J is TRBJ2-1 and V is TRBV6-1; D unclear. Germline values: CDR1 MNHNS, CDR2 SASEGT. This CDR3 spans 14 amino acids. Trimming stripped 3 bases from V and 10 bases from J, with 16 bases between. The CDR3 here is CASSEYSISYEQFF. As DNA, the CDR3 is TGTGCCAGCAGTGAGTACTCGATCTCCTACGAGCAGTTCTTC.

This chain joins TRBV11-2 and TRBJ2-1; 10 nucleotides match TRBD2. Germline values: CDR1 SGHAT, CDR2 FQNNGV. The CDR3 loop spans 17 amino acids. With 2 bases clipped from V and 0 bases from J, the junction kept 4 bases outside the gene matches. The CDR3: CASSLRTSGHSYNEQFF. DNA for the CDR3: TGTGCCAGCAGCTTAAGGACTAGCGGCCACTCCTACAATGAGCAGTTCTTC.

V is TRBV27 and J is TRBJ2-3; D unclear. The V and J ends lost 5 bases and 5 bases respectively, with 23 bases between them. Germline values: CDR1 MNHEY, CDR2 SMNVEV (reference sequence). This CDR3 has 17 amino acids. The CDR3 nucleotides read TGTGCCAGCAGTCCGGGCCGACTGGGTTCTGGGAAAGATACGCAGTATTTT. This codes for CASSPGRLGSGKDTQYF.

This clonotype was seen at least ten times. The V and J genes are TRBV7-6 and TRBJ2-1, with D unresolved. The DNA matches TRBJ2-7 better at its end, which makes the J call doubtful. CDR3 length equals 16 residues. Germline V gene data show CDR1 as SGHVS and CDR2 as FNYEAQ. The CDR3 sequence is CASSLGLWSGTGEQYF. In nucleotides, the CDR3 is TGTGCCAGCAGCTTAGGCCTCTGGTCAGGTACCGGGGAGCAGTACTTC.

The sample holds a few counts of this clonotype. The rearrangement links TRBV7-6 to TRBJ2-6; D is possibly TRBD1 (5 bases). Trimming took off 3 bases at V and 0 bases at J, with 9 bases between the two ends. Germline CDR1 reads SGHVS; CDR2 reads FNYEAQ. This CDR3 is 16 amino acids long. The CDR3 reads CASSFSRGSGANVLTF. The CDR3, as DNA: TGTGCCAGCAGCTTTAGTAGGGGCTCTGGGGCCAACGTCCTGACTTTC.

This chain uses TRBV27 with TRBJ2-3, with D perhaps being TRBD1 or TRBD2 (5 bases each). The germline V gene encodes CDR1 MNHEY and CDR2 SMNVEV (reference sequence). V lost 7 bases, J lost 12 bases, and 29 bases lay in between. The length of the CDR3 is 16 residues. The CDR3 reads CASTGLGGRDQETQYF. DNA for the CDR3: TGTGCCAGCACGGGGCTCGGCGGGCGTGACCAAGAGACCCAGTATTTT.

The chain is built from TRBV7-8 and TRBJ2-7; the match to TRBD2 covers 8 bases. The CDR3 length is 14 residues. Looked up from germline, CDR1 is SGHVS and CDR2 is FQNEAQ. J was trimmed by 4 bases and V by 0 bases; bases with no gene match: 2. The CDR3 is CASSLATSGYEQYF. In DNA form, the CDR3 reads TGTGCCAGCAGCTTAGCCACTAGCGGATACGAGCAGTACTTC.

The chain carries TRBV6-1 and TRBJ2-7, with D tentatively TRBD1 (5 bases). The assigned J gene may be wrong: the sequence end matches TRBJ2-5 better. Germline loops: CDR1 MNHNS, CDR2 SASEGT. This CDR3 comprises 13 residues. CDR3 sequence reads: CASRPQGRETQYF. CDR3 nucleotide sequence: TGTGCCAGCAGGCCGCAGGGTCGAGAGACCCAGTACTTC.

This clonotype was seen more than once but under ten times. The CDR3 DNA sequence: TGTGCCAGCAGTTTAGAAGGGCTCACCTACAATGAGCAGTTCTTC. Protein: CASSLEGLTYNEQFF. The rearrangement links TRBV12-3 or TRBV12-4 to TRBJ2-1; D is uncertain. V lost 1 base to trimming and J lost 2 bases, with 9 bases between them. The CDR3 contains 15 residues.

CDR3 nucleotide sequence: TGTGCCAGCAGTCAGGCTGTGAGCACAGAGGCGCAGTATTTT. This codes for CASSQAVSTEAQYF. The chain couples TRBV6-1 to TRBJ2-3; no clear D gene. Trimming shortened V by 5 bases and J by 10 bases, and 19 bases separated the two germline ends. The CDR3 contains 14 residues. CDR1 MNHNS and CDR2 SASEGT come from the germline V gene.

The rearrangement uses TRBV7-2 and TRBJ2-1; D is ambiguous. The germline CDR1 and CDR2 sequences are SGHTA and FQGNSA. This CDR3 contains 15 residues. V was clipped by 5 bases and J by 13 bases, with 24 bases between them. The CDR3 region is CASSHAAAVQETQFF. The CDR3 region has the DNA TGTGCCAGCAGCCATGCCGCGGCAGTCCAAGAGACCCAGTTCTTC.

The chain uses TRBV7-2 and TRBJ2-1; D gene ambiguous. Judging by the DNA end, TRBJ2-7 fits better; the J call may be wrong. The CDR3 contains 16 residues. In germline, CDR1 is SGHTA, CDR2 FQGNSA. CDR3 loop: CASRGPQTVSRDAQYF. CDR3 DNA: TGTGCCAGCAGGGGCCCCCAGACCGTGAGCAGAGATGCGCAGTACTTC.

The rearrangement joins TRBV7-6 to TRBJ2-1, with 9 bases that match TRBD2. The CDR3 loop spans 15 amino acids. With V trimmed by 5 bases and J by 12 bases, 14 bases remained unmatched. CDR1 is SGHVS and CDR2 is FNYEAQ in the germline V gene. This chain's CDR3 is CASSPTLVAGDTQFF. For the CDR3, the DNA is TGTGCCAGCAGCCCAACCTTAGTAGCGGGAGACACGCAGTTCTTC. The full variable domain, in which reference TRBV7-6 and TRBJ2-1 provide the parts outside the CDR3, is GAGVSQSPRYKVTKRGQDVALRCDPISGHVSLYWYRQALGQGPEFLTYFNYEAQQDKSGLPNDRFSAERPEGSISTLTIQRTEQRDSAMYRCASSPTLVAGDTQFFGPGTRLTVL.

This clonotype was counted a single time. V gene TRBV6-1 combines with J gene TRBJ2-4; possible D gene TRBD1, 6 bases. The V gene's germline CDR1 is MNHNS and CDR2 SASEGT. The V gene lost 7 bases and the J gene lost 13 bases, with 23 bases spanning the gap. The CDR3 loop spans 14 amino acids. The DNA for the CDR3 is TGTGCCAGCAACAGCAGGGGAATAAAAAACACCCAGTACTTC. Its translation is CASNSRGIKNTQYF.

This clonotype appeared many times. The chain couples TRBV7-2 to TRBJ2-5; unclear D gene. V was clipped by 5 bases and J by 7 bases, with 11 bases between them. The CDR3 is 12 residues long. CDR1 and CDR2 (germline): SGHTA, FQGNSA. The DNA of the CDR3 is TGTGCCAGCAGCACATACCTGGTGACCCAGTACTTC. It codes for CASSTYLVTQYF. Complete variable domain (other parts from reference TRBV7-2 and TRBJ2-5): GAGVSQSPSNKVTEKGKDVELRCDPISGHTALYWYRQSLGQGLEFLIYFQGNSAPDKSGLPSDRFSAERTGGSVSTLTIQRTQQEDSAVYLCASSTYLVTQYFGPGTRLLVL.

With respect to this clonotype: An end of the junction does not agree with germline; a read error may underlie this. This chain links TRBV6-5 with TRBJ2-3, with a weak D call TRBD2 (6 bases). The CDR3 is 14 residues long. Per germline, CDR1 MNHEY and CDR2 SVGAGI. The DNA for the CDR3 is TGTGCGGGCAGTCACTTTGCTAGCGTAAATACGCAGTTCTTT. It is translated as CAGSHFASVNTQFF.

This clonotype was observed at least ten times. The V gene is TRBV6-1, the J gene TRBJ1-2; D unclear. V lost 2 bases and J lost 8, with 6 bases in between. Germline V lookup: CDR1 MNHNS, CDR2 SASEGT. This CDR3 region has 11 residues. Here the CDR3 DNA reads TGTGCCAGCAGTGAAATTGGGGGCTACACCTTC. As protein: CASSEIGGYTF.

This rearrangement joins TRBV10-2 to TRBJ2-5, with 7 bases identical to TRBD2. The CDR3 sequence is 19 residues long. V lost 6 bases and J lost 4; bases outside the gene matches: 23. Per germline, CDR1 WSHSY and CDR2 SAAADI. The CDR3 bases are TGCGCCAGCAGGACCGGGACGGCCGGGGCGGGCGGGAGAGCAGAGACCCAGTACTTC. Translated, it gives CASRTGTAGAGGRAETQYF.

With regard to this clonotype: A junction boundary mismatches the germline segment, possibly from a read error. This chain links TRBV7-7 with TRBJ2-1; tentatively, D is TRBD1 (6 bases). The CDR3 covers 14 residues. The germline CDR1 and CDR2 sequences are SSHAT and FNYEAQ (reference sequence). CDR3 DNA sequence: TGTGCTAGCAGCTCGGAAGACAGGCGAAATGAGCAGTTCTTC. It encodes CASSSEDRRNEQFF. The full variable domain, in which reference TRBV7-7 and TRBJ2-1 provide the parts outside the CDR3, is GAGVSQSPRYKVTKRGQDVTLRCDPISSHATLYWYQQALGQGPEFLTYFNYEAQPDKSGLPSDRFSAERPEGSISTLTIQRTEQRDSAMYRCASSSEDRRNEQFFGPGTRLTVL.

V and J are TRBV20-1 and TRBJ1-1, with 7 bases aligning to TRBD1. Germline CDR1 DFQATT, CDR2 SNEGSKA (reference sequence). This CDR3 is 14 amino acids long. The J segment lost 1 base and the V segment lost 3 bases, leaving 5 bases of the junction unmatched. CDR3 protein: CSASRDSSNTEAFF. The DNA for the CDR3 is TGCAGTGCTAGTCGGGACAGCTCGAACACTGAAGCTTTCTTT.